This entry lists 22 T cell receptor beta chains sequenced from one sample in a study of shared clonotypes between healthy human individuals. Measured with immunoSEQ multiplex PCR; TCRdb has only the in-frame clones, and not every one. This table holds roughly 2,300,000 clones, roughly 92% found once. The material sequenced was naive CD4+ T cells from PBMCs. Subset defined: CD45RA+ positively selected. These receptors all come from a young man in good health. Some clones in this sample may be carry-over from other donors' samples.

V gene TRBV11-2 combines with J gene TRBJ2-1, with 11 bases fitting TRBD2. Germline loops: CDR1 SGHAT, CDR2 FQNNGV. V lost 6 bases and J lost 7; bases outside the gene matches: 11. CDR3 size: 16 residues. The CDR3 DNA is TGTGCCAGCAGGACCATAGCGGGAGGGCCTTTAAATGAGCAGTTCTTC. As protein: CASRTIAGGPLNEQFF.

This clone was recorded a few times. This chain links TRBV30 with TRBJ1-5; the D gene is possibly TRBD1 (6 bases). This CDR3 spans 13 amino acids. Germline V gives CDR1 GTSNPN, CDR2 SVGIG (reference sequence). Deletions cut 3 bases from V and 4 bases from J, with 10 bases between. This CDR3 reads CAWRQGLNQPQHF. The CDR3 nucleotides read TGTGCCTGGAGACAGGGTTTAAATCAGCCCCAGCATTTT.

CDR3 DNA sequence: TGCGCCAGCAGCTACCGCCCGGGACAGGCTCACAATGAGCAGTTCTTC. It codes for CASSYRPGQAHNEQFF. The chain employs TRBV5-1 and TRBJ2-1, with TRBD1 matching 8 bases. Germline V gene sequence: CDR1 SGHRS, CDR2 YFSETQ. This CDR3 has 16 amino acids. Trimming at V came to 3 bases and at J to 5 bases, leaving 10 bases not matched to a gene.

Of note for this clone: The identical CDR3 is also encoded by other nucleotide sequences in the sample. The chain recombines TRBV5-1 with TRBJ2-3; 9 bases line up with TRBD1. CDR3 length equals 14 residues. Germline values: CDR1 SGHRS, CDR2 YFSETQ. J lost 1 base, V lost 6 bases, and 3 bases had no gene match. CDR3 amino acids: CASTRTGGTDTQYF. In nucleotides, the CDR3 is TGCGCCAGCACAAGGACAGGGGGCACAGATACGCAGTATTTT.

J is TRBJ2-1 and V is TRBV28; 7 bases are a match to TRBD2. With 4 bases clipped from V and 3 bases from J, the junction kept 6 bases outside the gene matches. In germline, CDR1 is MDHEN, CDR2 SYDVKM. The CDR3 covers 15 residues. The CDR3 loop reads CASSSPGLYYNEQFF. Here the CDR3 DNA reads TGTGCCAGCAGTTCTCCGGGACTATACTACAATGAGCAGTTCTTC.

This chain joins TRBV6-1 and TRBJ1-2, with D possibly TRBD1 on 6 matching bases. This CDR3 has 13 amino acids. The V end was cut by 6 bases, the J end by 2 bases, with 10 bases between. Germline CDR1 reads MNHNS; CDR2 reads SASEGT. The CDR3 nucleotides read TGTGCCAGCAGCGGACAGACCAACTATGGCTACACCTTC. Translation: CASSGQTNYGYTF.

This clone was observed a single time. This sequence joins TRBV29-1 and TRBJ1-2; no definite D call. This CDR3 is 12 amino acids long. Trimming left V 3 bases short and J 7 bases short, with 12 bases between. In germline, CDR1 is SQVTM, CDR2 ANQGSEA. The CDR3 coding sequence is TGCAGCGTTGACCCTGAAGGGTTTGGCTACACCTTC. Translation gives CSVDPEGFGYTF.

V gene TRBV14 combines with J gene TRBJ2-5; no clear D gene. With 6 bases removed from V and 5 bases from J, the gap between germline ends came to 13 bases. CDR1 is SGHDN and CDR2 is FVKESK in the germline V gene. CDR3 size: 13 residues. The chain's CDR3 is CASSAGVWETQYF. The CDR3 DNA reads as TGTGCCAGCAGTGCTGGGGTATGGGAGACCCAGTACTTC.

The chain links TRBV2 to TRBJ2-1; 10 bases align to TRBD2. Looked up from germline, CDR1 is SNHLY and CDR2 is FYNNEI. This CDR3 is 16 amino acids long. Trimming removed 4 bases from V and 10 bases from J; junction bases left unmatched: 13. The CDR3 sequence: CASSVWTSGNMGEQFF. CDR3 sequence (DNA): TGTGCCAGCAGTGTATGGACTAGCGGTAATATGGGGGAGCAGTTCTTC.

The gene calls are TRBV11-2 and TRBJ2-4, with 7 nucleotides matching TRBD1. Germline V lookup: CDR1 SGHAT, CDR2 FQNNGV. The CDR3 is made up of 17 amino acids. V lost 1 base and J lost 1; bases outside the gene matches: 7. CDR3 sequence: CASSLVARQGAKNIQYF. DNA for the CDR3: TGTGCCAGCAGCTTAGTAGCCCGACAGGGTGCCAAAAACATTCAGTACTTC.

CDR3 in amino acids: CASSLTGGIETQYF. The CDR3 DNA is TGTGCCAGCAGCTTGACAGGGGGAATAGAGACCCAGTACTTC. J is TRBJ2-5 and V is TRBV7-8, with 9 bases that match TRBD1. Germline lookup yields CDR1 SGHVS and CDR2 FQNEAQ. CDR3 length: 14 amino acids. V lost 3 bases to trimming and J lost 4 bases; unmatched junction nucleotides: 3.

The chain combines TRBV7-9 with TRBJ1-4; D is possibly TRBD1 (6 bases). V lost 5 bases and J 4 bases, leaving 11 bases between the germline ends. Looked up from germline, CDR1 is SEHNR and CDR2 is FQNEAQ (reference sequence). The CDR3 is 14 amino acids. CDR3 DNA sequence: TGTGCCAGCAGCACGGGACACCGTAATGAAAAACTGTTTTTT. This encodes CASSTGHRNEKLFF.

The rearrangement links TRBV6-1 to TRBJ2-7; tentatively, D is TRBD1 (6 bases). The germline gives CDR1 MNHNS, CDR2 SASEGT. V was trimmed by 9 bases and J by 4 bases, leaving 13 bases between them. The CDR3 length is 12 residues. DNA for the CDR3: TGTGCCAGTACTCAGGGGCATTACGAGCAGTACTTC. The encoded protein is CASTQGHYEQYF.

The chain links TRBV11-1 to TRBJ2-1; D assignment may be TRBD1 or TRBD2 (5 bases each). V shed 0 bases and J shed 0 bases, with 12 bases lying between them. The CDR3 is 17 amino acids. CDR1 and CDR2 from the germline V gene are SGHAT and FQDESV (reference sequence). CDR3 sequence reads: CASSLAGAGASYNEQFF. CDR3 coding DNA: TGTGCCAGCAGCTTAGCTGGGGCGGGTGCCTCCTACAATGAGCAGTTCTTC. Supplemented by reference TRBV11-1 and TRBJ2-1, the full variable domain reads EAEVAQSPRYKITEKSQAVAFWCDPISGHATLYWYRQILGQGPELLVQFQDESVVDDSQLPKDRFSAERLKGVDSTLKIQPAELGDSAMYLCASSLAGAGASYNEQFFGPGTRLTVL.

The chain is built from TRBV29-1 and TRBJ1-2, with D uncertain. CDR1 is SQVTM, CDR2 ANQGSEA, per germline. The CDR3 totals 14 residues. Trimming took 1 base from V and 4 from J, leaving 13 bases between them. The CDR3 here is CSVEGQTRTYGYTF. CDR3 sequence (DNA): TGCAGCGTTGAAGGCCAGACCCGGACCTATGGCTACACCTTC.

The gene calls are TRBV7-8 and TRBJ2-7, with D perhaps matching TRBD1 (5 bases). CDR1 and CDR2 from the germline V gene are SGHVS and FQNEAQ. With 5 bases removed from V and 6 bases from J, the gap between germline ends came to 20 bases. There are 15 residues in the CDR3. CDR3 sequence: CASSPGSHRGGEQYF. CDR3 in DNA: TGTGCCAGCAGCCCCGGTAGCCATAGGGGCGGCGAGCAGTACTTC.

This clone was observed once. The chain employs TRBV6-5 and TRBJ1-5; the D gene is possibly TRBD1 (6 bases). The germline V and J ends were trimmed by 2 bases and 5 bases, with 10 bases remaining between them. The germline CDR1 and CDR2 sequences are MNHEY and SVGAGI. The CDR3 runs to 14 residues. The CDR3 DNA follows: TGTGCCAGCAGTTACACGGGGGCCCATCAGCCCCAGCATTTT. Amino acid sequence: CASSYTGAHQPQHF.

This clone was seen a handful of times. V gene TRBV30 combines with J gene TRBJ1-5; 9 positions match TRBD1. Germline lookup yields CDR1 GTSNPN and CDR2 SVGIG (reference sequence). This CDR3 has 15 amino acids. Trimming took 3 bases from V and 7 from J; bases not matched to a gene: 10. The CDR3 region has the DNA TGTGCCTGGAGACCTCCGGGACAGGGAGGACAGCCCCAGCATTTT. This translates into CAWRPPGQGGQPQHF.

This rearrangement joins TRBV5-6 to TRBJ1-2; the D gene is possibly TRBD1 (6 bases). CDR3 length: 14 residues. CDR1 is SGHDT and CDR2 is YYEEEE in the germline V gene. The V end lost 4 bases, the J end lost 5 bases, and 15 bases lay between the germline ends. The CDR3 DNA follows: TGTGCCAGCAGCCTGGCGACAGGAGCGTATGGCTACACCTTC. Translating it yields CASSLATGAYGYTF.

The J gene is TRBJ2-7, the V gene TRBV30; D possibly corresponds to TRBD2 (6 bases). In germline, CDR1 is GTSNPN, CDR2 SVGIG (reference sequence). The CDR3 covers 14 residues. V was pared by 4 bases and J by 2 bases, with 15 bases between. The chain's CDR3 is CAWTYAGIPYEQYF. DNA for the CDR3: TGTGCCTGGACGTACGCGGGGATCCCCTACGAGCAGTACTTC.

V and J are TRBV5-6 and TRBJ2-7, with TRBD1 matching 12 bases. The CDR3 totals 14 residues. CDR1 and CDR2 from the germline V gene are SGHDT and YYEEEE. V shed 4 bases, J shed 6 bases, and the junction held 5 bases outside the gene matches. The CDR3 loop is CASSAGQGASEQYF. The CDR3 nucleotides read TGTGCCAGCAGCGCGGGACAGGGGGCCTCCGAGCAGTACTTC.

In the case of this clone: The same CDR3 also results from other DNA sequences found in this sample. This sequence joins TRBV5-1 and TRBJ1-4; 9 nucleotides match TRBD1. The CDR3 is 16 residues long. Germline V gene sequence: CDR1 SGHRS, CDR2 YFSETQ. The trim removed 3 bases at V and 0 bases at J, leaving 3 bases unmatched. CDR3 nucleotides: TGCGCCAGCAGCTGGGGACAGGGTTCAACTAATGAAAAACTGTTTTTT. Translating gives CASSWGQGSTNEKLFF. The whole variable domain, filled in from reference TRBV5-1 and TRBJ1-4, reads KAGVTQTPRYLIKTRGQQVTLSCSPISGHRSVSWYQQTPGQGLQFLFEYFSETQRNKGNFPGRFSGRQFSNSRSEMNVSTLELGDSALYLCASSWGQGSTNEKLFFGSGTQLSVL.